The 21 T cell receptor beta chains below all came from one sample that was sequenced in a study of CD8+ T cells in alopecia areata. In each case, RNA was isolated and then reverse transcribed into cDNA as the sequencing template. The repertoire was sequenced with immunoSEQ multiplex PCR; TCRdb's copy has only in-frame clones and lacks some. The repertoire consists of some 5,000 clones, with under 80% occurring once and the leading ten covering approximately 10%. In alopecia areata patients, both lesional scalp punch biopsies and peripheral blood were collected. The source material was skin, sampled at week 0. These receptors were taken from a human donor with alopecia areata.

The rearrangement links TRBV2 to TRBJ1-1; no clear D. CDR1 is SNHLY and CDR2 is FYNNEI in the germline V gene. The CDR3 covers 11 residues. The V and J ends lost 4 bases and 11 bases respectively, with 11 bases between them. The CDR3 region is CASSVQLEAFF. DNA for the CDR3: TGTGCCAGCAGTGTGCAGCTAGAGGCTTTCTTT.

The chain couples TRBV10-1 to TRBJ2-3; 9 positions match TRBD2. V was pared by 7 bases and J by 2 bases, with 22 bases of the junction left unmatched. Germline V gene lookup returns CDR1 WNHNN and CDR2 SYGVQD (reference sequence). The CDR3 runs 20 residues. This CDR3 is CASMDNRLAGGIRVTDTQYF. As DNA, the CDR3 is TGCGCCAGCATGGACAATCGCTTGGCGGGGGGGATTAGGGTCACAGATACGCAGTATTTT.

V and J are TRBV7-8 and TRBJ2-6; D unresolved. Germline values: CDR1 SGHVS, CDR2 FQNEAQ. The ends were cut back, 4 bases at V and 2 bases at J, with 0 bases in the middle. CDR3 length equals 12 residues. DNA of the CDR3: TGTGCCAGCAGCTCTGGGGCCAACGTCCTGACTTTC. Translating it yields CASSSGANVLTF.

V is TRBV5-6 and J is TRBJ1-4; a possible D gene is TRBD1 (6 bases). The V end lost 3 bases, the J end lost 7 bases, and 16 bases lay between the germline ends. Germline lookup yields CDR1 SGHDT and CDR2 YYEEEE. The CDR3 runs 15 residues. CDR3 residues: CASSSQGNLREKLFF. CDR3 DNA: TGTGCCAGCAGCTCCCAGGGGAATCTCCGTGAAAAACTGTTTTTT.

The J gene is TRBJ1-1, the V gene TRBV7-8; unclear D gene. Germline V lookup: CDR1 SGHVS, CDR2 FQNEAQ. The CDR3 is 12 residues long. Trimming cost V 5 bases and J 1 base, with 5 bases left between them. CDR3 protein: CASSQRNTEAFF. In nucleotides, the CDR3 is TGTGCCAGCAGCCAGAGGAACACTGAAGCTTTCTTT.

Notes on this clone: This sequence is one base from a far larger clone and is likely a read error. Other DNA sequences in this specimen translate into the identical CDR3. CDR3 sequence: CASSYSNPRDYNEQFF. In nucleotides, the CDR3 is TGTGCCAGCAGTTACTCTAACCCCCGAGACTACAATGAGCAGTTCTTC. This chain uses TRBV6-5 with TRBJ2-1; no clear D gene. The CDR3 length is 16 residues. Germline values: CDR1 MNHEY, CDR2 SVGAGI. Trimming took off 0 bases at V and 3 bases at J, with 12 bases between the two ends.

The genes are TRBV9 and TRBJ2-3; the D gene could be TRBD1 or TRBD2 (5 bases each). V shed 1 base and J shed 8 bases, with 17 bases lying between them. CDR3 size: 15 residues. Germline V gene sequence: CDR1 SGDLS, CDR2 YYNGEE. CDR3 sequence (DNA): TGTGCCAGCAGCGTACTCAGCGTTGGGGGTGGTACGCAGTATTTT. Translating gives CASSVLSVGGGTQYF. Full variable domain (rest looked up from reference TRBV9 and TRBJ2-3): DSGVTQTPKHLITATGQRVTLRCSPRSGDLSVYWYQQSLDQGLQFLIQYYNGEERAKGNILERFSAQQFPDLHSELNLSSLELGDSALYFCASSVLSVGGGTQYFGPGTRLTVL.

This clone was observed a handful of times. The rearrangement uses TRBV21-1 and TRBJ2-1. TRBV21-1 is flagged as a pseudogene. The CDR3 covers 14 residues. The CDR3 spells CASTKQGLGDEQFF. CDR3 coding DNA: TGTGCCAGCACCAAACAGGGCTTGGGAGATGAGCAGTTCTTC.

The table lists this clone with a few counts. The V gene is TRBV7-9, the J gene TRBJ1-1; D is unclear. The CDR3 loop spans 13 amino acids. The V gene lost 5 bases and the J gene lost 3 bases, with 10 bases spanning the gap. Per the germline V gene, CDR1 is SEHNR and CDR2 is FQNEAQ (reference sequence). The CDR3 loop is CASSLIEHTEAFF. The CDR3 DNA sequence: TGTGCCAGCAGCCTAATTGAACACACTGAAGCTTTCTTT.

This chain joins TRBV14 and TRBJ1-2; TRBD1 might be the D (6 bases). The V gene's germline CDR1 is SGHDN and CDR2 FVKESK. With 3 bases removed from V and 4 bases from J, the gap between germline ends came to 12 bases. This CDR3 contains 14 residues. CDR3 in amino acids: CASSQERTAYGYTF. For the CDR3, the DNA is TGTGCCAGCAGCCAGGAAAGGACAGCCTATGGCTACACCTTC.

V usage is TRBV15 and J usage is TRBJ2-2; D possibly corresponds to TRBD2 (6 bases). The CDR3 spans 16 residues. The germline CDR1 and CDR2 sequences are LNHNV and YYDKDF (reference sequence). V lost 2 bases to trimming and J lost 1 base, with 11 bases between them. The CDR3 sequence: CATSRTRDLNTGELFF. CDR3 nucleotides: TGTGCCACCAGCAGAACACGGGACTTGAACACCGGGGAGCTGTTTTTT.

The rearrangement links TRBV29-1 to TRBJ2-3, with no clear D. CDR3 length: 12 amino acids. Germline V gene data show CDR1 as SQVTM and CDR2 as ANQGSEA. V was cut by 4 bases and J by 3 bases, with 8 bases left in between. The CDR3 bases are TGCAGCGTTGTAGTATGGACAGATACGCAGTATTTT. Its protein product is CSVVVWTDTQYF.

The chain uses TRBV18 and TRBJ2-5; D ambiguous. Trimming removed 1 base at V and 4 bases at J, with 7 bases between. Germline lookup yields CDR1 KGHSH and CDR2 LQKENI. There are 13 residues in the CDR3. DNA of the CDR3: TGTGCCAGCTCACCACGGTCGGGAGAGACCCAGTACTTC. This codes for CASSPRSGETQYF.

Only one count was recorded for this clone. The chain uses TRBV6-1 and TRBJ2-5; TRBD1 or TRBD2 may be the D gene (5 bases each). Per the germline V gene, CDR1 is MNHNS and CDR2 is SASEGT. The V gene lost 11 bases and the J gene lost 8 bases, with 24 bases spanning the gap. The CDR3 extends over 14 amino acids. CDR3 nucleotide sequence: TGTGCCTCCGTTTCCCGGGACCCAAGGGGAACCCAGTACTTC. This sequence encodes CASVSRDPRGTQYF.

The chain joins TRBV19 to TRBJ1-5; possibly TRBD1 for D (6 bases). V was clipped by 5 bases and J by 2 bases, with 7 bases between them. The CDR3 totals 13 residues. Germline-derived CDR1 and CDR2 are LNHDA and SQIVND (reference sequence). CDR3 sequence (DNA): TGTGCCAGTAGTTCAGGGGGCAATCAGCCCCAGCATTTT. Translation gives CASSSGGNQPQHF. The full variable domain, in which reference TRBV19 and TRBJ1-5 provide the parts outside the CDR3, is DGGITQSPKYLFRKEGQNVTLSCEQNLNHDAMYWYRQDPGQGLRLIYYSQIVNDFQKGDIAEGYSVSREKKESFPLTVTSAQKNPTAFYLCASSSGGNQPQHFGDGTRLSIL.

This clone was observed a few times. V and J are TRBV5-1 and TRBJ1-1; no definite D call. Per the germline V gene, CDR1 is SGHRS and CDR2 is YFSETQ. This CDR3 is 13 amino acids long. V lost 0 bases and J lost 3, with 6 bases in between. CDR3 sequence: CASSLGQDTEAFF. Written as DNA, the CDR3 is TGCGCCAGCAGCTTGGGTCAAGACACTGAAGCTTTCTTT.

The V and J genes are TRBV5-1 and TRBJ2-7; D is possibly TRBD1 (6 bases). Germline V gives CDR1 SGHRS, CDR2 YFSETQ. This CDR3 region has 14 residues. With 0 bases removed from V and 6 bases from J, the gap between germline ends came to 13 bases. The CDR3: CASSLEGRGSEQYF. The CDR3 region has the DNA TGCGCCAGCAGCTTGGAGGGTAGGGGGTCCGAGCAGTACTTC.

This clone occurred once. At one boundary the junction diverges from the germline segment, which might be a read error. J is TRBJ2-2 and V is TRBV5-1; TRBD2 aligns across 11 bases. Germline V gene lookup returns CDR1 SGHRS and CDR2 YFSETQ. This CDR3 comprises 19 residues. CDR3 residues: CASSSRPLGLAGSVGELLF. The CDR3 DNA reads TGCGCCAGCAGCTCGCGACCTCTTGGACTAGCGGGTTCGGTCGGGGAGCTGCTTTTT.

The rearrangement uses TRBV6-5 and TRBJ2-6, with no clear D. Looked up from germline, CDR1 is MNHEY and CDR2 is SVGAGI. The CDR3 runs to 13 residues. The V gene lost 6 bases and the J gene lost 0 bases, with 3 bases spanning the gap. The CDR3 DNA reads TGTGCCAGCAGGGGCTCTGGGGCCAACGTCCTGACTTTC. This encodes CASRGSGANVLTF.

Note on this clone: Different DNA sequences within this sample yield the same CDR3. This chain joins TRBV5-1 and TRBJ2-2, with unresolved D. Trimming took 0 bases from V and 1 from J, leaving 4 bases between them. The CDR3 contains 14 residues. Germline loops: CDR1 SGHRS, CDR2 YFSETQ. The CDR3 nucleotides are TGCGCCAGCAGCTTGGGACAGAACACCGGGGAGCTGTTTTTT. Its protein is CASSLGQNTGELFF. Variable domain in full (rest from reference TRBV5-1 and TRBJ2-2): KAGVTQTPRYLIKTRGQQVTLSCSPISGHRSVSWYQQTPGQGLQFLFEYFSETQRNKGNFPGRFSGRQFSNSRSEMNVSTLELGDSALYLCASSLGQNTGELFFGEGSRLTVL.

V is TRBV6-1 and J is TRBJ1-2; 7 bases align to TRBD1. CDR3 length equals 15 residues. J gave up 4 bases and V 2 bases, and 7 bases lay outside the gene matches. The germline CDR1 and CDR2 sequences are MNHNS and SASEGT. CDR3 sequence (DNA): TGTGCCAGCAGTGAACTGAGGGGGCAAAGCTATGGCTACACCTTC. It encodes CASSELRGQSYGYTF.